This is a list of T cell receptor beta chains from one sample in a study of CD8 T cells in Susac syndrome. One entry per CDR3 protein, called by TCRdb with MiXCR from the immunoSEQ multiplex PCR reads. The table shows 160,000 or so distinct CDR3 sequences, with roughly 95% occurring only once. Source material: CD8+ T cells from PBMCs. The receptors come from a human donor with multiple sclerosis. Each CDR3 is given with its conserved first and last residue. D genes are given only for firm matches. The size field is filled for only some rows; it gives once, few, many or a size class.

J gene,D gene,clone size,V gene,CDR3 protein,CDR3 DNA
TRBJ2-2,TRBD1,-,TRBV7-9,CASSFDRTGGWTGELFF,TGTGCCAGCAGCTTCGATCGGACAGGGGGCTGGACCGGGGAGCTGTTTTTT
TRBJ1-2,TRBD1,-,TRBV20-1,CSARDDRVGYGYTF,TGCAGTGCTAGAGATGACAGGGTTGGCTATGGCTACACCTTC
TRBJ2-2,-,-,TRBV6-4,CASSETYTGELFF,TGTGCCAGCAGTGAAACCTACACCGGGGAGCTGTTTTTT
TRBJ2-2,-,-,TRBV9,CASSGVDPSPGELFF,TGTGCCAGCAGCGGAGTGGACCCTTCACCCGGGGAGCTGTTTTTT
TRBJ2-3,TRBD2,-,TRBV10-3,CAIMTSASTDTQYF,TGTGCCATCATGACTAGCGCTTCAACAGATACGCAGTATTTT
TRBJ2-5,TRBD1,-,TRBV13,CASSLGTTGGAETQYF,TGTGCCAGCAGCCTGGGCACAACAGGGGGCGCGGAGACCCAGTACTTC
TRBJ2-3,-,-,TRBV6-2/TRBV6-3,CASSYSRSPRRDTQYF,TGTGCCAGCAGTTATTCTCGGTCCCCCAGAAGAGATACGCAGTATTTT
TRBJ1-2,-,-,TRBV27,CASREGINYGYTF,TGTGCCAGCAGGGAAGGTATTAACTATGGCTACACCTTC
TRBJ2-7,-,-,TRBV11-2,CASSLEQGLYEQYF,TGTGCCAGCAGCTTAGAACAGGGCCTCTACGAGCAGTACTTC
TRBJ2-5,-,-,TRBV28,CASSSRGALETQYF,TGTGCCAGCAGTTCCCGGGGGGCCTTGGAGACCCAGTACTTC
TRBJ2-1,-,-,TRBV29-1,CSVEVGTKTYNEQFF,TGCAGCGTTGAAGTCGGGACAAAGACCTACAATGAGCAGTTCTTC
TRBJ2-5,-,-,TRBV27,CASSLLENQETQYF,TGTGCCAGCAGTTTATTGGAGAACCAAGAGACCCAGTACTTC
TRBJ2-1,-,-,TRBV9,CASSVLEGNEQFF,TGTGCCAGCAGCGTATTAGAGGGCAATGAGCAGTTCTTC
TRBJ2-3,-,-,TRBV12-3/TRBV12-4,CASSRATWDTQYF,TGTGCCAGCAGCCGGGCAACGTGGGATACGCAGTATTTT
TRBJ2-7,-,-,TRBV4-1,CASSQGGPRSYEQYF,TGCGCCAGCAGCCAAGGGGGACCCCGCTCCTACGAGCAGTACTTC
TRBJ2-7,-,once,TRBV30,CASQSGYEQYF,TGTGCCTCTCAGTCCGGATACGAGCAGTACTTC
TRBJ2-7,TRBD2,-,TRBV28,CASRLRLAGGEQYF,TGTGCCAGCAGATTACGACTAGCGGGAGGCGAGCAGTACTTC
TRBJ2-5,-,-,TRBV27,CASSRVVQETQYF,TGTGCCAGCAGTCGGGTCGTGCAAGAGACCCAGTACTTC
TRBJ1-1,TRBD1,-,TRBV2,CASSDLTGGNTEAFF,TGTGCCAGCAGTGACTTAACAGGGGGGAACACTGAAGCTTTCTTT
TRBJ1-3,TRBD1,-,TRBV9,CASSGSGGTGNTIYF,TGTGCCAGCAGCGGTTCAGGGGGCACTGGAAACACCATATATTTT
TRBJ1-5,-,-,TRBV27,CASSPRPTLSNQPQHF,TGTGCCAGCAGTCCCCGCCCGACCCTTAGCAATCAGCCCCAGCATTTT
TRBJ2-1,-,-,TRBV11-2,CASSSPSWGGGRSNEQFF,TGTGCCAGCAGCTCCCCATCCTGGGGGGGCGGGAGAAGCAATGAGCAGTTCTTC
TRBJ1-1,-,-,TRBV27,CASAGALDGEAFF,TGTGCCAGCGCAGGAGCGCTAGACGGTGAAGCTTTCTTT
TRBJ2-7,TRBD1,-,TRBV4-1,CASSQEAGTVSYEQYF,TGCGCCAGCAGCCAAGAGGCCGGGACAGTGTCCTACGAGCAGTACTTC
TRBJ2-1,-,-,TRBV28,CASTQDSYNEQFF,TGTGCCAGCACCCAGGATTCCTACAATGAGCAGTTCTTC
TRBJ2-1,-,-,TRBV9,CASTYGNNEQFF,TGTGCCAGCACTTACGGAAACAATGAGCAGTTCTTC
TRBJ2-1,TRBD1,-,TRBV28,CASRQGRGYNEQFF,TGTGCCAGCAGACAGGGGAGAGGATACAATGAGCAGTTCTTC
TRBJ2-1,-,once,TRBV12-3/TRBV12-4,CASSFALNHNEQFF,TGTGCCAGCAGTTTTGCCCTGAACCACAATGAGCAGTTCTTC
TRBJ1-1,-,-,TRBV7-8,CASSLVGGSPVTEAFF,TGTGCCAGCAGCTTAGTCGGAGGGAGCCCTGTCACTGAAGCTTTCTTT